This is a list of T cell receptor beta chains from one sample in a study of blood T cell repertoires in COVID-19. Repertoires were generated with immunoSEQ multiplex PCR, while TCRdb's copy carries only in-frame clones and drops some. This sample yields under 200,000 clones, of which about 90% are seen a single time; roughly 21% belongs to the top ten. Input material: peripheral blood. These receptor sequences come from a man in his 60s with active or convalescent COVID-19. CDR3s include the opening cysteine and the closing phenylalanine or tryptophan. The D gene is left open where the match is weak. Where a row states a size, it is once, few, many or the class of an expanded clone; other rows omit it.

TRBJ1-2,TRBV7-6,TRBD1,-,CASSLLTGGGLYGYTF,TGTGCCAGCAGTTTACTGACAGGGGGTGGGCTTTATGGCTACACCTTC
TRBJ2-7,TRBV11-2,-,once,CASSLSTDYEQYF,TGTGCCAGCAGCTTGTCGACAGACTACGAGCAGTACTTC
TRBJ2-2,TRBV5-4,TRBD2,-,CASSIASRGGGTGELFF,TGTGCCAGCAGCATTGCCTCCCGGGGGGGCGGCACCGGGGAGCTGTTTTTT
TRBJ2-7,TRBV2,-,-,CASLGGSSSYEQYF,TGTGCCAGCCTTGGGGGGAGTTCAAGCTACGAGCAGTACTTC
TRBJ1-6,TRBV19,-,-,CASSIPLRGGVSSYNSPLHF,TGTGCCAGTAGTATCCCCCTCCGCGGCGGGGTAAGCTCCTATAATTCACCCCTCCACTTT
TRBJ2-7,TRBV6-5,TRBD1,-,CASGGPGTASYEQYF,TGTGCCAGCGGGGGTCCCGGGACAGCCTCCTACGAGCAGTACTTC
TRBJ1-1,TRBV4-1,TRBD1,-,CASSPRTGDLPSTEAFF,TGCGCCAGCAGCCCCAGGACAGGTGATCTGCCCAGCACTGAAGCTTTCTTT
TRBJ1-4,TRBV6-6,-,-,CASSYRTEKLFF,TGTGCCAGCAGTTACCGGACAGAAAAACTGTTTTTT
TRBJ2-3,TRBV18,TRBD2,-,CASSPGTSGGSTDTQYF,TGTGCCAGCTCACCGGGGACTAGCGGGGGGAGCACAGATACGCAGTATTTT
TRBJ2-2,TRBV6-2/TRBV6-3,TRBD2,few,CASSYPNSGPGELFF,TGTGCCAGCAGTTACCCCAATAGCGGGCCCGGGGAGCTGTTTTTT
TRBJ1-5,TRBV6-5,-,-,CASSSTQGYQPQHF,TGTGCCAGCAGCTCAACACAGGGTTATCAGCCCCAGCATTTT
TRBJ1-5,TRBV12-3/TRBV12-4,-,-,CASSYDTHSSQHF,TGTGCCAGCAGTTACGACACGCATTCGTCCCAGCATTTT
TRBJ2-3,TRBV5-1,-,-,CASSPILTSTDTQYF,TGCGCCAGCAGCCCTATTTTGACTAGCACAGATACGCAGTATTTT
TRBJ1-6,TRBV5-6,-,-,CASSQEPNSPLHF,TGTGCCAGCAGCCAGGAACCGAATTCACCCCTCCACTTT
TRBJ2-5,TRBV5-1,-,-,CASSFLAGSGETQYF,TGCGCCAGCAGCTTTCTGGCGGGGAGCGGGGAGACCCAGTACTTC
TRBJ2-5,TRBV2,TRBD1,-,CASSEDRAVQETQYF,TGTGCCAGCAGTGAGGACAGGGCTGTCCAAGAGACCCAGTACTTC
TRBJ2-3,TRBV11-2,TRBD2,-,CASSSTSGGSTDTQYF,TGTGCCAGCAGCTCGACTAGCGGGGGTTCTACAGATACGCAGTATTTT
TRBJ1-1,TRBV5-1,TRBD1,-,CASSRDRGNTEAFF,TGCGCCAGCAGCCGGGACAGGGGGAACACTGAAGCTTTCTTT
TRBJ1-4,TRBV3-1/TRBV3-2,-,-,CASSQQRGEKLFF,TGTGCCAGCAGCCAGCAAAGGGGTGAAAAACTGTTTTTT
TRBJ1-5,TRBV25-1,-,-,CASSELGSHQPQHF,TGTGCCAGCAGTGAATTGGGCAGTCATCAGCCCCAGCATTTT
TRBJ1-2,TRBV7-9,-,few,CASSFSSGSIYGYTF,TGTGCCAGCAGCTTTAGTTCGGGATCCATCTATGGCTACACCTTC
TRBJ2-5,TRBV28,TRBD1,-,CASQTHRQGETQYF,TGTGCCAGCCAAACTCACCGACAGGGCGAGACCCAGTACTTC
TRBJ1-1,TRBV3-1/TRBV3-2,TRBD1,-,CASTDDRATEAFF,TGTGCCAGCACCGACGACAGGGCCACTGAAGCTTTCTTT
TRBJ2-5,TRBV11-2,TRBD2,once,CASSLVLRGIQETQYF,TGTGCCAGCAGCTTAGTATTGCGGGGGATACAAGAGACCCAGTACTTC
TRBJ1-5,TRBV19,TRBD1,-,CASSQTGNNQPQHF,TGTGCCAGTAGCCAGACAGGGAATAATCAGCCCCAGCATTTT
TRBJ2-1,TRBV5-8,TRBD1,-,CASSSQSDRDNEQFF,TGTGCCAGCAGCTCCCAAAGCGACAGGGACAATGAGCAGTTCTTC
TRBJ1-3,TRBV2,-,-,CASSPSGSGNTIYF,TGTGCCAGCAGTCCCAGTGGCTCTGGAAACACCATATATTTT
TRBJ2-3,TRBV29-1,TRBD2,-,CSVGTSGGMGTQYF,TGCAGCGTTGGTACTAGCGGGGGGATGGGTACGCAGTATTTT
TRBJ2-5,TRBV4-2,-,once,CASSQLKGETQYF,TGTGCCAGCAGCCAGTTGAAGGGGGAGACCCAGTACTTC
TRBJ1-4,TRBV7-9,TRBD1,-,CASSQQGEKGEKLFF,TGTGCCAGCAGCCAACAGGGGGAAAAAGGTGAAAAACTGTTTTTT
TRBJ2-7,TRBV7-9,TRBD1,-,CASSFNRGMYEQYF,TGTGCCAGCAGCTTTAACAGGGGGATGTACGAGCAGTACTTC
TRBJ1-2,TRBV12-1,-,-,CASSLNLRQGFGYGYTF,TGTGCCAGCAGCTTAAACCTTAGACAGGGATTTGGCTATGGCTACACCTTC
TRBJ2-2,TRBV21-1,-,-,CASSKVRGELFF,TGTGCCAGCAGCAAAGTGAGGGGGGAGCTGTTTTTT
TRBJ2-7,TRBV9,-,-,CASSVDNLRGEQYF,TGTGCCAGCAGCGTAGACAACCTCCGAGGGGAGCAGTACTTC
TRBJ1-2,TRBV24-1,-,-,CATSDTDSPYGYTF,TGTGCCACCAGTGATACCGACAGCCCCTATGGCTACACCTTC
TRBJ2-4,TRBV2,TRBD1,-,CASRTTGTGVNF,TGTGCCAGCAGAACCACAGGGACAGGGGTTAATTTC
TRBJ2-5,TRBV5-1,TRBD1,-,CASSTTPGGQETQYF,TGCGCCAGCAGCACCACTCCAGGGGGCCAAGAGACCCAGTACTTC
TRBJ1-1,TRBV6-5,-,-,CASSYLSRGLNTEAFF,TGTGCCAGCAGTTACCTTTCCAGGGGTTTAAACACTGAAGCTTTCTTT
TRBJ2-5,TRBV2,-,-,CASSADYQETQYF,TGTGCCAGCAGTGCGGACTACCAAGAGACCCAGTACTTC
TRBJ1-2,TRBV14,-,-,CASSLRGIPYGYTF,TGTGCCAGCAGCCTTAGGGGGATTCCCTATGGCTACACCTTC
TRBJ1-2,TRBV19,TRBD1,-,CASSTSRDRRAYGYTF,TGTGCCAGTAGTACCTCCCGGGACAGACGGGCCTATGGCTACACCTTC
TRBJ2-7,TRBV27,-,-,CASSLIQGNYEQYF,TGTGCCAGCAGTTTAATCCAGGGGAACTACGAGCAGTACTTC
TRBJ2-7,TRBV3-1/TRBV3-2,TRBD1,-,CASSQEVGQGKNEQYF,TGTGCCAGCAGCCAAGAAGTCGGACAGGGGAAGAACGAGCAGTACTTC
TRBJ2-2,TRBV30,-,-,CAWSWEGELFF,TGTGCCTGGAGTTGGGAGGGGGAGCTGTTTTTT
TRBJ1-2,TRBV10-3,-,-,CAISESGTSFNYGYTF,TGTGCCATCAGTGAGTCCGGGACATCTTTTAACTATGGCTACACCTTC
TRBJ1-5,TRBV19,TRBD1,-,CASSRGGQGDQPQHF,TGTGCCAGTAGTAGGGGAGGACAGGGGGATCAGCCCCAGCATTTT
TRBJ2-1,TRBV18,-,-,CASSLIGTPNNEQFF,TGTGCCAGCTCACTTATCGGGACACCGAACAATGAGCAGTTCTTC
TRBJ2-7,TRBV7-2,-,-,CASSPNLGPYEQYF,TGTGCCAGCAGCCCGAACCTGGGGCCCTACGAGCAGTACTTC
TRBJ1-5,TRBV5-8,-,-,CASSRIQPQHF,TGTGCCAGCAGCCGTATTCAGCCCCAGCATTTT
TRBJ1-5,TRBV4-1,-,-,CASSRTDGGNQPQHF,TGCGCCAGCAGCCGAACGGACGGGGGCAATCAGCCCCAGCATTTT
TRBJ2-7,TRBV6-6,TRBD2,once,CASTASGAYEQYF,TGTGCCAGCACTGCTAGCGGGGCCTACGAGCAGTACTTC
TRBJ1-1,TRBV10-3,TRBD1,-,CAISRTGGLNTEAFF,TGTGCCATCAGCCGGACAGGGGGCTTGAACACTGAAGCTTTCTTT
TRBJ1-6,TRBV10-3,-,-,CAITRGNGNSPLHF,TGTGCCATCACTAGGGGGAACGGTAATTCACCCCTCCACTTT
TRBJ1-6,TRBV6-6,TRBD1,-,CASSYSGQGRSSPLHF,TGTGCCAGCAGTTACTCGGGACAGGGCAGGAGTTCACCCCTCCACTTT
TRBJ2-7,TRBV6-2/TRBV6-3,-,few,CASSYVARSYEQYF,TGTGCCAGCAGTTACGTTGCCAGATCCTACGAGCAGTACTTC